This TCR beta chain originates from a study of vaccination and CD4 T cells after COVID-19. Study as a whole: Six males and four females constituted the convalescent cohort, two of whom were Hispanic. The control cultures got either a CEFX pool, an HIV-1 Nef pool, or no peptide at all.

With the Oncomine TCR Beta short-read assay, DNA from cultured CD4+ T cells was sequenced. One entry per CDR3 protein, called by TCRdb with MiXCR from the PCR reads. The table records around 19,000 distinct CDR3 sequences, approximately 61% of them present only once. Treatment of the sample: approximately nine-day PBMC culture with coronavirus spike peptide pools or control peptides (ViraFEST assay). Every well contained 1.5 million to 2.5 million PBMCs, which were grown with roughly 9.1 IU/ml IL-2 and 7.5 to 10 ug/ml peptide pools. It was after roughly 10 days of culture that CD4+ T cells were isolated by negative selection. As to this clonotype: Its antigen remains unidentified.

Sequenced: CD4+ T cells from blood, cultured in vitro. The sequence was obtained from a human donor who had recovered from COVID-19.

CDR3 nucleotides: TGTGCCAGCAGCCCGGGGCGAGGGAGACTCACCTTC. As protein: CASSPGRGRLTF. This chain uses TRBV7-2 with TRBJ1-2; tentative D call: TRBD1 (5 bases). The V gene's germline CDR1 is SGHTA and CDR2 FQGNSA. Between the trimmed V and J ends, which lost 5 bases and 13 bases, there was a span of 17 bases. CDR3 length: 12 residues.